Listed below are T cell receptor beta chains from one sample, sequenced in a study of regulatory T cells in long-lasting Graves disease. TCRdb ran MiXCR on the multiplex PCR reads and lists one entry per CDR3 protein. The sample has 450,000 to 650,000 distinct CDR3 sequences; about 16% are singletons. In addition, the sample was reused for a study of T cells in Graves' hyperthyroidism and ophthalmopathy.

Source: peripheral blood mononuclear cells (PBMCs), taken at new diagnosis, from a patient treated with antithyroid drugs. The source is a woman aged 35-60 years with Graves disease. Both conserved end residues are part of each CDR3. The D gene is left open where the match is weak. Expanded clones get a size class; other rows say once, few or many, or leave the size out.

j_gene: TRBJ1-6
abundance: few
v_gene: TRBV11-2
d_gene: -
CDR3aa: CASSRLREGRNSPLHF
CDR3nt: TGTGCCAGCAGCCGCCTCAGGGAGGGGCGAAATTCACCCCTCCACTTT

j_gene: TRBJ2-3
abundance: few
v_gene: TRBV4-1
d_gene: -
CDR3aa: CASSHPPHGGTDTQYF
CDR3nt: TGCGCCAGCAGCCATCCTCCCCACGGGGGCACAGATACGCAGTATTTT

j_gene: TRBJ2-5
abundance: few
v_gene: TRBV24-1
d_gene: TRBD2
CDR3aa: CATSDPLVFGGGAGETQYF
CDR3nt: TGTGCCACCAGTGACCCTCTTGTTTTCGGCGGGGGGGCCGGTGAGACCCAGTACTTC

j_gene: TRBJ1-1
abundance: many
v_gene: TRBV15
d_gene: -
CDR3aa: CATSLDTEAFF
CDR3nt: TGTGCCACCAGCCTAGACACTGAAGCTTTCTTT

j_gene: TRBJ2-5
abundance: once
v_gene: TRBV5-1
d_gene: -
CDR3aa: CASSTGTQETQYF
CDR3nt: TGCGCCAGCAGCACCGGGACACAAGAGACCCAGTACTTC

j_gene: TRBJ2-5
abundance: -
v_gene: TRBV18
d_gene: -
CDR3aa: CASSPGNFGLETQYF
CDR3nt: TGTGCCAGCTCACCCGGGAATTTTGGTCTAGAGACCCAGTACTTC

j_gene: TRBJ1-2
abundance: few
v_gene: TRBV24-1
d_gene: TRBD1
CDR3aa: CATSEGGTGSTGYTF
CDR3nt: TGTGCCACCAGTGAAGGAGGGACAGGGAGCACTGGCTACACCTTC

j_gene: TRBJ1-2
abundance: many
v_gene: TRBV20-1
d_gene: -
CDR3aa: CSASTDYGYTF
CDR3nt: TGCAGTGCCTCGACGGACTATGGCTACACCTTC

j_gene: TRBJ1-4
abundance: many
v_gene: TRBV18
d_gene: -
CDR3aa: CASSPNWDPNEKLFF
CDR3nt: TGTGCCAGCTCACCAAACTGGGATCCTAATGAAAAACTGTTTTTT

j_gene: TRBJ2-1
abundance: many
v_gene: TRBV11-2
d_gene: TRBD1
CDR3aa: CASSSWTGDYNEQFF
CDR3nt: TGTGCCAGCAGCTCATGGACAGGGGACTACAATGAGCAGTTCTTC

j_gene: TRBJ2-5
abundance: -
v_gene: TRBV19
d_gene: -
CDR3aa: CASSIELSWETQYF
CDR3nt: TGTGCCAGTAGTATAGAGCTGAGTTGGGAGACCCAGTACTTC

j_gene: TRBJ2-7
abundance: many
v_gene: TRBV12-3/TRBV12-4
d_gene: -
CDR3aa: CASSLVLGYEQYF
CDR3nt: TGTGCCAGCAGTTTAGTGCTGGGGTACGAGCAGTACTTC

j_gene: TRBJ1-1
abundance: many
v_gene: TRBV13
d_gene: TRBD1
CDR3aa: CASSSSDRGVETEAFF
CDR3nt: TGTGCCAGCAGCTCCAGCGACAGGGGTGTAGAAACTGAAGCTTTCTTT

j_gene: TRBJ1-1
abundance: many
v_gene: TRBV7-9
d_gene: -
CDR3aa: CASSPREGGEAFF
CDR3nt: TGTGCCAGCAGCCCCAGGGAGGGGGGTGAAGCTTTCTTT

j_gene: TRBJ2-2
abundance: many
v_gene: TRBV5-6
d_gene: -
CDR3aa: CASRVSNTGELFF
CDR3nt: TGTGCCAGCCGCGTCTCGAACACCGGGGAGCTGTTTTTT

j_gene: TRBJ1-4
abundance: few
v_gene: TRBV4-1
d_gene: -
CDR3aa: CASSQGARGNEKLFF
CDR3nt: TGCGCCAGCAGCCAAGGGGCACGGGGGAATGAAAAACTGTTTTTT

j_gene: TRBJ1-5
abundance: -
v_gene: TRBV12-3/TRBV12-4
d_gene: -
CDR3aa: CASSFDRYNQPQHF
CDR3nt: TGTGCCAGCAGTTTCGACAGGTACAATCAGCCCCAGCATTTT

j_gene: TRBJ2-2
abundance: many
v_gene: TRBV13
d_gene: -
CDR3aa: CASSEDWTNTGELFF
CDR3nt: TGTGCCAGCAGCGAAGACTGGACGAACACCGGGGAGCTGTTTTTT

j_gene: TRBJ1-2
abundance: few
v_gene: TRBV10-1
d_gene: -
CDR3aa: CASSGQMNYGYTF
CDR3nt: TGCGCCAGCAGTGGACAGATGAACTATGGCTACACCTTC

j_gene: TRBJ1-1
abundance: few
v_gene: TRBV4-1
d_gene: -
CDR3aa: CASSQEAGMATEAFF
CDR3nt: TGCGCCAGCAGCCAAGAAGCGGGGATGGCCACTGAAGCTTTCTTT

j_gene: TRBJ1-5
abundance: -
v_gene: TRBV27
d_gene: -
CDR3aa: CASKAGTVNQPQHF
CDR3nt: TGTGCCAGCAAAGCCGGGACTGTAAATCAGCCCCAGCATTTT

j_gene: TRBJ2-1
abundance: many
v_gene: TRBV2
d_gene: -
CDR3aa: CASSLQTGSYNEQFF
CDR3nt: TGTGCCAGCAGCTTACAGACAGGCTCCTACAATGAGCAGTTCTTC

j_gene: TRBJ1-2
abundance: few
v_gene: TRBV6-1
d_gene: TRBD1
CDR3aa: CASTETGAPYGYTF
CDR3nt: TGTGCCAGCACGGAGACAGGGGCGCCATATGGCTACACCTTC

j_gene: TRBJ2-1
abundance: -
v_gene: TRBV3-1
d_gene: -
CDR3aa: CASSQSLASYNEQFF
CDR3nt: TGTGCCAGCAGCCAGAGCCTAGCGTCCTACAATGAGCAGTTCTTC

j_gene: TRBJ2-7
abundance: many
v_gene: TRBV18
d_gene: TRBD1
CDR3aa: CASSPYRDRNSYEQYF
CDR3nt: TGTGCCAGCTCACCATACCGGGACAGAAACTCCTACGAGCAGTACTTC

j_gene: TRBJ1-1
abundance: many
v_gene: TRBV28
d_gene: TRBD1
CDR3aa: CASSYGTGGPGAFF
CDR3nt: TGTGCCAGCAGTTATGGGACAGGGGGGCCTGGGGCTTTCTTT

j_gene: TRBJ1-5
abundance: many
v_gene: TRBV12-3/TRBV12-4
d_gene: -
CDR3aa: CASSFTPTPRPQHF
CDR3nt: TGTGCCAGCAGTTTTACACCTACCCCACGGCCCCAGCATTTT

j_gene: TRBJ1-1
abundance: few
v_gene: TRBV29-1
d_gene: -
CDR3aa: CSVEVGGEAFF
CDR3nt: TGCAGCGTTGAAGTGGGTGGTGAAGCTTTCTTT

j_gene: TRBJ1-1
abundance: many
v_gene: TRBV7-3
d_gene: -
CDR3aa: CASSSQGRGPEAFF
CDR3nt: TGTGCCAGCAGCTCCCAGGGGAGGGGTCCTGAAGCTTTCTTT

j_gene: TRBJ1-1
abundance: -
v_gene: TRBV15
d_gene: -
CDR3aa: CATSPQRPDEAFF
CDR3nt: TGTGCCACCAGCCCCCAACGGCCGGATGAAGCTTTCTTT

j_gene: TRBJ2-5
abundance: -
v_gene: TRBV20-1
d_gene: TRBD2
CDR3aa: CSATRPGGATETQYF
CDR3nt: TGCAGTGCTACAAGACCCGGGGGGGCCACAGAGACCCAGTACTTC

j_gene: TRBJ1-2
abundance: few
v_gene: TRBV7-9
d_gene: -
CDR3aa: CASSPGPKYGYTF
CDR3nt: TGTGCCAGCAGCCCGGGTCCTAAATATGGCTACACCTTC

j_gene: TRBJ2-2
abundance: once
v_gene: TRBV5-4
d_gene: -
CDR3aa: CASSLGAGRYSDTGELFF
CDR3nt: TGTGCCAGCAGCTTGGGGGCAGGGAGGTATTCCGACACCGGGGAGCTGTTTTTT

j_gene: TRBJ2-2
abundance: many
v_gene: TRBV12-3/TRBV12-4
d_gene: TRBD1
CDR3aa: CASSLTGGNGELFF
CDR3nt: TGTGCCAGCAGCCTGACAGGGGGCAACGGGGAGCTGTTTTTT

j_gene: TRBJ2-7
abundance: many
v_gene: TRBV5-6
d_gene: -
CDR3aa: CASSPRQSSYEQYF
CDR3nt: TGTGCCAGCAGCCCTAGACAGAGTTCCTACGAGCAGTACTTC

j_gene: TRBJ2-7
abundance: -
v_gene: TRBV15
d_gene: TRBD2
CDR3aa: CATSPGTSLGEQYF
CDR3nt: TGTGCCACCAGCCCCGGGACTAGCTTGGGCGAGCAGTACTTC

j_gene: TRBJ1-3
abundance: many
v_gene: TRBV18
d_gene: -
CDR3aa: CASSPPIGAGNTIYF
CDR3nt: TGTGCCAGCTCACCACCGATAGGGGCTGGAAACACCATATATTTT

j_gene: TRBJ2-5
abundance: many
v_gene: TRBV6-1
d_gene: TRBD1
CDR3aa: CASSETPGQGLETQYF
CDR3nt: TGTGCCAGCAGTGAAACCCCGGGACAGGGATTGGAGACCCAGTACTTC

j_gene: TRBJ2-3
abundance: many
v_gene: TRBV20-1
d_gene: -
CDR3aa: CSATRGAFSTDTQYF
CDR3nt: TGCAGTGCCACCCGGGGGGCCTTTAGCACAGATACGCAGTATTTT

j_gene: TRBJ1-5
abundance: many
v_gene: TRBV12-3/TRBV12-4
d_gene: -
CDR3aa: CASTQVGNQPQHF
CDR3nt: TGTGCCAGCACCCAAGTGGGCAATCAGCCCCAGCATTTT